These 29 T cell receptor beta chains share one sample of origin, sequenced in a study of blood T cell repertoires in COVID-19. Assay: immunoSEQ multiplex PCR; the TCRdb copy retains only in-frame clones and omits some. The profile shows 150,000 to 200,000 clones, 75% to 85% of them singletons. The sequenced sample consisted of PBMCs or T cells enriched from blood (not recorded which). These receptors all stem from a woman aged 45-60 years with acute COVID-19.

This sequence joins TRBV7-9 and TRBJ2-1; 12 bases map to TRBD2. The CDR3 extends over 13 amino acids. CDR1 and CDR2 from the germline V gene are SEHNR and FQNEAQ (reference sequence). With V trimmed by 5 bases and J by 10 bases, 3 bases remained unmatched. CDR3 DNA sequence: TGTGCCAGCAGCACTAGCGGGGGGTCGGAGCAGTTCTTC. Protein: CASSTSGGSEQFF.

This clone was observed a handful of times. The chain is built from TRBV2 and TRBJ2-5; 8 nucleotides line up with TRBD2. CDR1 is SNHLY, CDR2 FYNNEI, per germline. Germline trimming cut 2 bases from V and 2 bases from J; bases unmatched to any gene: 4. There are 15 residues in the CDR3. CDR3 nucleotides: TGTGCCAGCAGTGAACGCAGCGGGGGACAAGAGACCCAGTACTTC. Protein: CASSERSGGQETQYF.

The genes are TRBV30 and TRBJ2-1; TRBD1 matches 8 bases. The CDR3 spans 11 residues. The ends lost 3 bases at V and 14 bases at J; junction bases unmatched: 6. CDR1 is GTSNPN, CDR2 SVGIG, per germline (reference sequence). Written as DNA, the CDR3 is TGTGCCTGGAGGGCCGGGACAGGCAAGTTCTTC. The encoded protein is CAWRAGTGKFF.

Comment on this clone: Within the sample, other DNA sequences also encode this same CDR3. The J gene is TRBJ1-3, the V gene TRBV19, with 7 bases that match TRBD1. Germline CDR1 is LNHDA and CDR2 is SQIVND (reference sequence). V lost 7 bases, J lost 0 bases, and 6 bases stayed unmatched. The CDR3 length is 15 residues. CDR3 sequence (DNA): TGTGCCAGTACCCGACAGGGCGACTCTGGAAACACCATATATTTT. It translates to CASTRQGDSGNTIYF.

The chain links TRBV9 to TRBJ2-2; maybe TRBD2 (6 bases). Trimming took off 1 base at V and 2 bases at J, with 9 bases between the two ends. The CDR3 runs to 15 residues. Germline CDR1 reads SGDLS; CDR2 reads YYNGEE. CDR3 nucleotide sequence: TGTGCCAGCAGCGTACCGGGGGTTAACACCGGGGAGCTGTTTTTT. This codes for CASSVPGVNTGELFF.

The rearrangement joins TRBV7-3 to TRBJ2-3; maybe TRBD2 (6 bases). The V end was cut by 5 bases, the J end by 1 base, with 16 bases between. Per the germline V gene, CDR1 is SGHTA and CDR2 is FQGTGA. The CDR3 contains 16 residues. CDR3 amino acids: CASSPSGGSRTDTQYF. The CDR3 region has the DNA TGTGCCAGCAGCCCATCCGGGGGTAGCCGCACAGATACGCAGTATTTT.

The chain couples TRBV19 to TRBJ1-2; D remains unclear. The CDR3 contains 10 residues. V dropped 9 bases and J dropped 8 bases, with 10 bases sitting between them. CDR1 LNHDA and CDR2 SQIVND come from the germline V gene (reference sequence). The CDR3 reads CASGGRGYTF. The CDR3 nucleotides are TGTGCCAGCGGAGGGCGCGGCTACACCTTC.

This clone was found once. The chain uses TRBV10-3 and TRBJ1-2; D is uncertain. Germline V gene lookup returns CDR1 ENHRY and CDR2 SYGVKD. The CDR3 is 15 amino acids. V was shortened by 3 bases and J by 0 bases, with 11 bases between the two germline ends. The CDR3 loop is CAISEEGRANYGYTF. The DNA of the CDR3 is TGTGCCATCAGTGAAGAGGGAAGAGCTAACTATGGCTACACCTTC.

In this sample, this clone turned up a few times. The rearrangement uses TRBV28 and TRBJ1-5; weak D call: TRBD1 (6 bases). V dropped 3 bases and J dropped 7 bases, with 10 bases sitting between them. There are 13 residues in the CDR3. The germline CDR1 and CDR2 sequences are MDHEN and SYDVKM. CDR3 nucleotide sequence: TGTGCCAGCAGTTTTCGGGGGGGCCAGCCCCAGCATTTT. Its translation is CASSFRGGQPQHF.

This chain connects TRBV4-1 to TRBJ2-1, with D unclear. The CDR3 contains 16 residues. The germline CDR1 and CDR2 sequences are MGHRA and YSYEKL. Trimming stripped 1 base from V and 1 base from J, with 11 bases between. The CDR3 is CASSQGSGGSYNEQFF. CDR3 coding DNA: TGCGCCAGCAGCCAAGGGAGTGGTGGGTCCTACAATGAGCAGTTCTTC.

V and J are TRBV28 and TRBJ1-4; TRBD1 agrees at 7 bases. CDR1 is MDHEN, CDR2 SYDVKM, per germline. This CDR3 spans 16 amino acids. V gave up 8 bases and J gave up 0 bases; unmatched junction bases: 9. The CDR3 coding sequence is TGTGCCAGCCACCCGACAGGGTTTACAACTAATGAAAAACTGTTTTTT. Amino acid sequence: CASHPTGFTTNEKLFF.

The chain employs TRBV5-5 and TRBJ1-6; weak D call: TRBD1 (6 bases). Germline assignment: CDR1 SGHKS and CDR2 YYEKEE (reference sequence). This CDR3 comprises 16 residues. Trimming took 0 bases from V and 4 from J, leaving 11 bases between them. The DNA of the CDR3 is TGTGCCAGCAGCTTGGCCGGGACACAGTATAATTCACCCCTCCACTTT. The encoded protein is CASSLAGTQYNSPLHF.

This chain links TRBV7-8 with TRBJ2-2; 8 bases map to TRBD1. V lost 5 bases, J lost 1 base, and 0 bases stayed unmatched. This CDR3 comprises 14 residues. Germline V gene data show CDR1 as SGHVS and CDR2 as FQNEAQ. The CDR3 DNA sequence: TGTGCCAGCAGCGGACAGGGGAACACCGGGGAGCTGTTTTTT. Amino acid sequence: CASSGQGNTGELFF.

CDR3 loop: CASSQDPPPRNSPLHF. The CDR3 DNA reads as TGTGCCAGCAGCCAAGATCCGCCCCCGAGGAATTCACCCCTCCACTTT. The V gene is TRBV3-1 (or the pseudogene TRBV3-2), the J gene TRBJ1-6; D not certain. V was trimmed by 0 bases and J by 7 bases, leaving 13 bases between them. CDR3 size: 16 residues. Germline V gene lookup returns CDR1 LGHDT and CDR2 YNNKEL (reference sequence).

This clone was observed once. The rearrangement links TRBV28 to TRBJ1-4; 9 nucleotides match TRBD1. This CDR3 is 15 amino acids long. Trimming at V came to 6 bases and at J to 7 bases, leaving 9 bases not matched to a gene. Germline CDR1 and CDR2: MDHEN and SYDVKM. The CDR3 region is CASRPRDRAFEKLFF. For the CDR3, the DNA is TGTGCCAGCAGGCCCCGGGACAGGGCTTTTGAAAAACTGTTTTTT.

CDR3: CASSSWDRVEDTQYF. DNA for the CDR3: TGTGCCAGCAGCTCCTGGGACAGGGTCGAAGATACGCAGTATTTT. The V gene is TRBV7-9, the J gene TRBJ2-3, with TRBD1 identical over 9 bases. From germline, CDR1 is SEHNR and CDR2 FQNEAQ (reference sequence). V trimming: 4 bases; J trimming: 5 bases; junction bases outside the gene matches: 7. The CDR3 runs to 15 residues.

The CDR3 spells CAIRPGLAGGPETQYF. The CDR3 DNA is TGTGCCATCAGGCCGGGACTAGCGGGGGGGCCGGAGACCCAGTACTTC. This chain connects TRBV10-3 to TRBJ2-5; TRBD2 agrees at 16 bases. CDR3 length: 16 amino acids. CDR1 is ENHRY, CDR2 SYGVKD, per germline. V shed 6 bases and J 5 bases; nucleotides not matched to a gene: 6.

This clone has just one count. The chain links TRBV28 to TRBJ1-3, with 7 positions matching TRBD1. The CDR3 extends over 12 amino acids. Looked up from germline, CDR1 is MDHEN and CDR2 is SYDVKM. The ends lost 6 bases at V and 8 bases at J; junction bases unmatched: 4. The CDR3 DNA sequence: TGTGCCAGCAGAAAACAGGGGCACACCATATATTTT. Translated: CASRKQGHTIYF.

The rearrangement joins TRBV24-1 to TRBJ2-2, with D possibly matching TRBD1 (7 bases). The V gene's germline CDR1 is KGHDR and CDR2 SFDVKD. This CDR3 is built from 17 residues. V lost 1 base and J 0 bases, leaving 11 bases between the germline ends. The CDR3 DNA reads TGTGCCACCAGTGATTTAGGGGGGACAGCGAACACCGGGGAGCTGTTTTTT. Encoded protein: CATSDLGGTANTGELFF.

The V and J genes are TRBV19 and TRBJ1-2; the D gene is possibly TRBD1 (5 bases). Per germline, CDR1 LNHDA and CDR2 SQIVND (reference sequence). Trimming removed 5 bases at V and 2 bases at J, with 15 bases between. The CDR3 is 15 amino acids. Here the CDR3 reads CASSVHRLTNYGYTF. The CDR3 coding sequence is TGTGCCAGTAGTGTCCACAGGTTGACGAACTATGGCTACACCTTC.

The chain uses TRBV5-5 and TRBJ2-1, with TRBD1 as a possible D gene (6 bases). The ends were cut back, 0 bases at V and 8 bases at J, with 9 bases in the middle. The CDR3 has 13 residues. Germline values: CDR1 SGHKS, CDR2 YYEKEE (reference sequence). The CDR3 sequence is CASSLGQAYEQFF. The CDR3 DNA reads TGTGCCAGCAGCTTGGGACAGGCTTATGAGCAGTTCTTC.

The CDR3 bases are TGTGCCAGCAGCAGTCCCGACAAGAACACTGAAGCTTTCTTT. Amino acids: CASSSPDKNTEAFF. V gene TRBV5-5 combines with J gene TRBJ1-1; D is unclear. Trimming left V 4 bases short and J 1 base short, with 11 bases between. This CDR3 has 14 residues. Germline V gene data show CDR1 as SGHKS and CDR2 as YYEKEE (reference sequence).

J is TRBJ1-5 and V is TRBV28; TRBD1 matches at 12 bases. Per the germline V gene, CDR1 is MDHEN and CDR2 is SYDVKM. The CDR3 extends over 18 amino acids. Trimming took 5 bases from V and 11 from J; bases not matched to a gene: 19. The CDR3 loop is CASSTGTGGPRGNWAQHF. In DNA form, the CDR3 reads TGTGCCAGCAGTACCGGGACAGGGGGCCCGAGGGGCAATTGGGCCCAGCATTTT.

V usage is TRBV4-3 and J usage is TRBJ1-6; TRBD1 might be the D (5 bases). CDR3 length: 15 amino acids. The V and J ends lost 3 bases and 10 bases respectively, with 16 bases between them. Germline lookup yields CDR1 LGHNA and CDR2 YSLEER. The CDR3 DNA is TGCGCCAGCAGCCAGGCAACTTGGGGGGACTCACCCCTCCACTTT. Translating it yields CASSQATWGDSPLHF.

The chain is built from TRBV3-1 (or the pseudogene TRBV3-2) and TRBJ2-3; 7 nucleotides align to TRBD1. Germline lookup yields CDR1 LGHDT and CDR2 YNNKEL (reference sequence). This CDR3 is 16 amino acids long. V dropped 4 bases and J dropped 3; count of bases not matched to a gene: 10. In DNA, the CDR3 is TGTGCCAGCAGCCCCAACCAGGGGGTCAGGACAGATACGCAGTATTTT. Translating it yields CASSPNQGVRTDTQYF.

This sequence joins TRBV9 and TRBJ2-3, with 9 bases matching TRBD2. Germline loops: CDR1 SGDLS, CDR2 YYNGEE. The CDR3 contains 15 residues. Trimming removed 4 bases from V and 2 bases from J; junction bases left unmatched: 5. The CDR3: CASSSGLAITDTQYF. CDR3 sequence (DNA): TGTGCCAGCAGCTCGGGACTAGCAATCACAGATACGCAGTATTTT.

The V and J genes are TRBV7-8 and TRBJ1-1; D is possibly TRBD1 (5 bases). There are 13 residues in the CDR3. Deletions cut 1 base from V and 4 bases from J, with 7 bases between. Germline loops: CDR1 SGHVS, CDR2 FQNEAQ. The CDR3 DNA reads TGTGCCAGCAGCTTAGGGGGGGTCACTGAAGCTTTCTTT. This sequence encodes CASSLGGVTEAFF.

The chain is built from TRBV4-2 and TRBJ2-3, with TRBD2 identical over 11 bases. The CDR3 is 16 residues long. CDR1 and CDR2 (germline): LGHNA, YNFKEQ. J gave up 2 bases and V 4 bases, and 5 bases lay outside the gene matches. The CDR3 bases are TGTGCCAGCAGCCCTAGACTAGCGGGGAACACAGATACGCAGTATTTT. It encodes CASSPRLAGNTDTQYF.

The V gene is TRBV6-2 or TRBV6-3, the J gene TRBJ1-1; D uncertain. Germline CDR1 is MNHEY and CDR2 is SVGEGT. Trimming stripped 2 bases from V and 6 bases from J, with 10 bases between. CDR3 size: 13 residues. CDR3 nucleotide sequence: TGTGCCAGCAGTTACGAGAGTGCGTCTGAAGCTTTCTTT. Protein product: CASSYESASEAFF.